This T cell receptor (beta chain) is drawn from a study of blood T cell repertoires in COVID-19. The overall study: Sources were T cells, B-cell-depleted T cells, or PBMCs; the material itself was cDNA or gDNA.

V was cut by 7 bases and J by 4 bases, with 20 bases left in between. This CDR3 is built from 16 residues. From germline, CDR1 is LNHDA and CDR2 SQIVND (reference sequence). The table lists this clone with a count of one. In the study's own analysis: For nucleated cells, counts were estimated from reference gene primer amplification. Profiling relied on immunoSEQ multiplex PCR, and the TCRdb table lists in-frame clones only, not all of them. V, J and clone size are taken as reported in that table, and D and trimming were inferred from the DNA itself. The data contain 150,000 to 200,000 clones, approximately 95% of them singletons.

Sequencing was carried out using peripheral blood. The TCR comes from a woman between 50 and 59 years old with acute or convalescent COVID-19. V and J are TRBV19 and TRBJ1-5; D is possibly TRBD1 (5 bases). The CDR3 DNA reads TGTGCCAGTATGGCCCTATGGAGGGGTCGGAATCAGCCCCAGCATTTT. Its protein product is CASMALWRGRNQPQHF.